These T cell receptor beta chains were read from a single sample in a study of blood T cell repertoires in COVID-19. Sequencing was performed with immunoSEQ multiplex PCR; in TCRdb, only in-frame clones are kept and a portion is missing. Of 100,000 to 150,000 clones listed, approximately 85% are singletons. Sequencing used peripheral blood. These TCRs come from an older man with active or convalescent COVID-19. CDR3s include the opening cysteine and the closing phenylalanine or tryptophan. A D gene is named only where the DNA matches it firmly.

TGCGCCAGCAGTCAATCTATCCGGACCCAGTACTTC,CASSQSIRTQYF,-,TRBV23-1,TRBJ2-5
TGCAGCGTTGGAGGGCAGGGGCTTAGCGAGCAGTACTTC,CSVGGQGLSEQYF,-,TRBV29-1,TRBJ2-7
TGTGCCAGCAGTGAAGGGGGCTATCACTATGGCTACACCTTC,CASSEGGYHYGYTF,-,TRBV25-1,TRBJ1-2
TGCGCCAGCAGCCAAGATCAGGCTGGGAGCACTGAAGCTTTCTTT,CASSQDQAGSTEAFF,-,TRBV4-3,TRBJ1-1
TGTGCCAGCTCATCACAGGGAGGGGCGCGCGAGCAGTACTTC,CASSSQGGAREQYF,-,TRBV18,TRBJ2-7
TGTGCCAGCAGCCTGACTAGCGGGATATATCATGAGCAGTTCTTC,CASSLTSGIYHEQFF,TRBD2,TRBV7-3,TRBJ2-1
TGTGCCAGCAGCGTAGCAGGGAACACCGGGGAGCTGTTTTTT,CASSVAGNTGELFF,-,TRBV9,TRBJ2-2
TGCGCCAGCAGCCCGGACAGGGCCCCCGGGGAGCTGTTTTTT,CASSPDRAPGELFF,TRBD1,TRBV5-1,TRBJ2-2
TGTGCCAGCAGCCCTGGGGCAGGGGTAGATACGCAGTATTTT,CASSPGAGVDTQYF,-,TRBV5-5,TRBJ2-3
TGTGCCAGCAGTTTCGACAGGCCTTCTAGCACAGATACGCAGTATTTT,CASSFDRPSSTDTQYF,-,TRBV6-5,TRBJ2-3
TGTGCCAGCAGCTCCCGCCCTGAGTCATATGAGCAGTTCTTC,CASSSRPESYEQFF,-,TRBV11-3,TRBJ2-1
TGTGCCACACGGACACCAGGAGAAAATGCAACTAATGAAAAACTGTTTTTT,CATRTPGENATNEKLFF,-,TRBV24-1,TRBJ1-4
TGCAGCGTTGACTTCGGAGGGGTTGCAGATACGCAGTATTTT,CSVDFGGVADTQYF,-,TRBV29-1,TRBJ2-3